A selection of T cell receptor beta chains follows, all from one sample in a study of STAT5B mutations in CD4+ large granular lymphocyte leukemia. The method was immunoSEQ multiplex PCR; TCRdb's version includes in-frame clones alone and lacks a portion of them. The sample lists about 10,000 clones, around 83% seen once, with around 75% in the top ten. The sequenced material came from PBMCs. The receptor source for this set is a man in his sixties with CD4+ T-cell large granular lymphocyte leukemia. Both conserved end residues are part of each CDR3. D genes are given only for firm matches. Where a row states a size, it is once, few, many or the class of an expanded clone; other rows omit it.

V,size,J,D,CDR3,DNA
TRBV11-3,.,TRBJ1-1,TRBD1,CASSPQGYTEAFF,TGTGCCAGCAGCCCACAGGGGTACACTGAAGCTTTCTTT
TRBV10-2,.,TRBJ2-5,.,CASSEIWETQYF,TGCGCCAGCAGTGAGATATGGGAGACCCAGTACTTC
TRBV11-2,.,TRBJ2-1,.,CASSPNLIRGTSYNEQFF,TGTGCCAGCAGCCCGAACCTCATCAGGGGTACCTCCTACAATGAGCAGTTCTTC
TRBV21-1,.,TRBJ1-4,.,CASSKANYGRRANEKLFF,TGTGCCAGCAGCAAAGCAAATTACGGGCGGCGGGCTAATGAAAAACTGTTTTTT
TRBV14,.,TRBJ1-1,.,CASSQGRSSTEAFF,TGTGCCAGCAGCCAAGGACGCTCGAGCACTGAAGCTTTCTTT
TRBV10-3,once,TRBJ1-5,TRBD1,CAISERRGTGVQPQHF,TGTGCCATCAGTGAGAGGCGGGGGACAGGGGTACAGCCCCAGCATTTT
TRBV27,.,TRBJ2-1,TRBD2,CASNIAGGHANEQFF,TGTGCCAGCAATATAGCGGGAGGGCATGCCAATGAGCAGTTCTTC
TRBV7-8,.,TRBJ1-1,TRBD1,CASSSQGQGGRSTEAFF,TGTGCCAGCAGCTCCCAGGGACAGGGAGGAAGGAGCACTGAAGCTTTCTTT
TRBV19,few,TRBJ2-7,TRBD1,CASGQGGAYEQYF,TGTGCCAGTGGACAGGGTGGGGCCTACGAGCAGTACTTC
TRBV29-1,.,TRBJ2-3,.,CSVTQGGTDTQYF,TGCAGCGTGACCCAGGGAGGCACAGATACGCAGTATTTT
TRBV4-1,.,TRBJ1-3,.,CASSPWDLEAGNTIYF,TGCGCCAGCAGCCCCTGGGACCTCGAGGCAGGAAACACCATATATTTT
TRBV4-2,.,TRBJ2-1,TRBD1,CASSQVGQGIYNEQFF,TGTGCCAGCAGCCAAGTGGGACAGGGGATATACAATGAGCAGTTCTTC
TRBV27,.,TRBJ2-2,TRBD2,CASSVTSVITGELFF,TGTGCCAGCAGTGTTACTAGCGTAATCACCGGGGAGCTGTTTTTT
TRBV5-1,.,TRBJ2-2,.,CASSLKGVAGELFF,TGCGCCAGCAGCTTAAAGGGTGTGGCCGGGGAGCTGTTTTTT
TRBV27,.,TRBJ2-1,TRBD1,CASRGTGFYNEQFF,TGTGCCAGCAGAGGGACAGGGTTCTACAATGAGCAGTTCTTC
TRBV4-3,.,TRBJ2-2,.,CASSPASALYGELFF,TGCGCCAGCAGTCCAGCCAGCGCACTATACGGGGAGCTGTTTTTT
TRBV7-3,.,TRBJ1-2,TRBD1,CASSSTGVNYGYTF,TGTGCCAGCAGCTCCACAGGGGTTAACTATGGCTACACCTTC
TRBV29-1,.,TRBJ2-3,.,CSGGEADTQYF,TGCAGCGGGGGGGAGGCAGATACGCAGTATTTT
TRBV5-6,.,TRBJ2-3,.,CASSLDTDTQYF,TGTGCCAGCAGCTTGGACACAGATACGCAGTATTTT
TRBV27,.,TRBJ1-5,TRBD1,CASARTGEDQPQHF,TGTGCCAGCGCTCGGACAGGGGAGGATCAGCCCCAGCATTTT
TRBV5-4,once,TRBJ2-7,.,CASSATGTSYEQYF,TGTGCCAGCAGCGCTACCGGGACAAGCTACGAGCAGTACTTC
TRBV4-3,.,TRBJ1-4,.,CASSQSGSNEKLFF,TGCGCCAGCAGCCAGTCAGGGAGTAATGAAAAACTGTTTTTT
TRBV5-4,.,TRBJ1-1,.,CASSFGTEAFF,TGTGCCAGCAGCTTTGGGACTGAAGCTTTCTTT
TRBV6-4,few,TRBJ2-1,TRBD2,CASSEQLAGNNEQFF,TGTGCCAGCAGTGAGCAACTAGCGGGGAACAATGAGCAGTTCTTC
TRBV29-1,.,TRBJ2-2,.,CSVRPRGNTGELFF,TGCAGCGTTAGACCCCGGGGAAACACCGGGGAGCTGTTTTTT
TRBV11-2,.,TRBJ2-7,.,CASSPKKQKGTYEQYF,TGTGCCAGCAGCCCTAAAAAACAGAAGGGGACTTACGAGCAGTACTTC
TRBV4-1,.,TRBJ1-3,.,CASSQVRQGIGNTIYF,TGCGCCAGCAGCCAAGTTCGTCAGGGTATAGGAAACACCATATATTTT
TRBV7-8,.,TRBJ1-3,.,CASSYYRVPEGVSGNTIYF,TGTGCCAGCAGCTATTATCGTGTCCCTGAGGGGGTCTCTGGAAACACCATATATTTT
TRBV5-1,.,TRBJ2-7,.,CASSWTDRIYEQYF,TGCGCCAGCAGCTGGACGGACAGAATCTACGAGCAGTACTTC
TRBV11-2,.,TRBJ2-7,.,CASSLVQGNNYEQYF,TGTGCCAGCAGCTTAGTCCAGGGAAACAACTACGAGCAGTACTTC
TRBV27,once,TRBJ1-2,TRBD1,CASSPIFAQGARFLGDGYTF,TGTGCCAGCAGTCCCATTTTCGCCCAGGGGGCGAGGTTCCTTGGGGATGGCTACACCTTC
TRBV7-8,.,TRBJ2-7,TRBD2,CASSPIAGPNEQYF,TGTGCCAGCAGCCCCATAGCGGGACCCAACGAGCAGTACTTC
TRBV18,.,TRBJ2-3,.,CASSSGTGSTDTQYF,TGTGCCAGCTCCTCCGGGACGGGGAGCACAGATACGCAGTATTTT
TRBV7-3,.,TRBJ2-1,.,CASSLAEPNEQFF,TGTGCCAGCAGCTTGGCGGAGCCCAATGAGCAGTTCTTC
TRBV4-1,.,TRBJ2-5,TRBD2,CASSPHGSTSGNRETQYF,TGCGCCAGCAGCCCCCACGGATCGACTAGCGGGAATCGGGAGACCCAGTACTTC
TRBV27,.,TRBJ2-5,TRBD1,CASSLGGQVGKTQYF,TGTGCCAGCAGCTTAGGCGGACAGGTCGGGAAGACCCAGTACTTC
TRBV2,few,TRBJ1-2,TRBD1,CASSFQGALGYTF,TGTGCCAGCAGTTTCCAGGGGGCGCTTGGCTACACCTTC
TRBV30,.,TRBJ2-7,TRBD1,CAWKSKGQVYEQYF,TGTGCCTGGAAATCGAAGGGACAGGTATACGAGCAGTACTTC
TRBV7-8,.,TRBJ2-7,.,CASSLAHVSSYEQYF,TGTGCCAGCAGCTTAGCGCATGTCAGCTCCTACGAGCAGTACTTC